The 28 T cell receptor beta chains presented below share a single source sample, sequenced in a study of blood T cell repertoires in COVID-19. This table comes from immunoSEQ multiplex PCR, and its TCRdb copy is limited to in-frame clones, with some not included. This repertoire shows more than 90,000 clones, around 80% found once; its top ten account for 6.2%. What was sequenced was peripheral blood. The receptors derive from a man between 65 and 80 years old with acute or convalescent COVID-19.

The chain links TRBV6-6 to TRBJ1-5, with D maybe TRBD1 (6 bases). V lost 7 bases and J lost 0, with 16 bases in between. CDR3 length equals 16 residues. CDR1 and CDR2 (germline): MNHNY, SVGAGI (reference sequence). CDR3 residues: CASTGQKFYSNQPQHF. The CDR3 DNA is TGTGCCAGCACAGGACAGAAATTTTATAGCAATCAGCCCCAGCATTTT.

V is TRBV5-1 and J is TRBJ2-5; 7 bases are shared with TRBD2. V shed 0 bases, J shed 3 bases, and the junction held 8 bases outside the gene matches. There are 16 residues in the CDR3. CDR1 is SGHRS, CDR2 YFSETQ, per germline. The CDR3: CASSLGTSVLKETQYF. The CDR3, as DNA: TGCGCCAGCAGCTTGGGCACTAGCGTACTAAAAGAGACCCAGTACTTC.

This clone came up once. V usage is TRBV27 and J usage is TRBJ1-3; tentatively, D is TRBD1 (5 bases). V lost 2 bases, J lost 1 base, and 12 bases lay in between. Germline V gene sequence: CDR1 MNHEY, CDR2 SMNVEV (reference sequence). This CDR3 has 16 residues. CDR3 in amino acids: CASSLDSSWSGNTIYF. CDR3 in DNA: TGTGCCAGCAGTTTAGACAGTTCATGGTCTGGAAACACCATATATTTT.

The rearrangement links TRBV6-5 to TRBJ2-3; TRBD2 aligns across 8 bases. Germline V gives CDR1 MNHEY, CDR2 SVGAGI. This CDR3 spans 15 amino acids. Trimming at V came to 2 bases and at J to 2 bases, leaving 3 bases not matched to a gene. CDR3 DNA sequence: TGTGCCAGCAGTTACAAGCGGGGGCCCACAGATACGCAGTATTTT. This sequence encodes CASSYKRGPTDTQYF.

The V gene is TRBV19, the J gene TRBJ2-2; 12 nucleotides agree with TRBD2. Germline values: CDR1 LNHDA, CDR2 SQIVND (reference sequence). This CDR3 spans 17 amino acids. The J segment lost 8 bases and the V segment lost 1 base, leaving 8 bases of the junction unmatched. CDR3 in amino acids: CASSIARTSGMLGELFF. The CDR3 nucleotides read TGTGCCAGTAGTATAGCCCGGACTAGCGGGATGCTTGGGGAGCTGTTTTTT.

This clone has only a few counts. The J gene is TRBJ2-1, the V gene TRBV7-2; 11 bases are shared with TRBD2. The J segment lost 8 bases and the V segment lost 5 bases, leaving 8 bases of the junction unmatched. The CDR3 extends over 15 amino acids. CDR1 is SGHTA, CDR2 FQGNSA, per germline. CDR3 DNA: TGTGCCAGCAGCGGAGTTAGCGGGGGGGCACATGAGCAGTTCTTC. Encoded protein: CASSGVSGGAHEQFF.

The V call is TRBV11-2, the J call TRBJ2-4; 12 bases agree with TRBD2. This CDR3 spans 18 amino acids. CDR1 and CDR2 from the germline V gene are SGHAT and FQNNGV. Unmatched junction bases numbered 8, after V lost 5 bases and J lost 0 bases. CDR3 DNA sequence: TGTGCCAGCAGCGGAGGACTAGCGGGGTTTCTAGCCAAAAACATTCAGTACTTC. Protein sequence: CASSGGLAGFLAKNIQYF. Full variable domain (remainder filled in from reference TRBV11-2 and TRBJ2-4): EAGVAQSPRYKIIEKRQSVAFWCNPISGHATLYWYQQILGQGPKLLIQFQNNGVVDDSQLPKDRFSAERLKGVDSTLKIQPAKLEDSAVYLCASSGGLAGFLAKNIQYFGAGTRLSVL.

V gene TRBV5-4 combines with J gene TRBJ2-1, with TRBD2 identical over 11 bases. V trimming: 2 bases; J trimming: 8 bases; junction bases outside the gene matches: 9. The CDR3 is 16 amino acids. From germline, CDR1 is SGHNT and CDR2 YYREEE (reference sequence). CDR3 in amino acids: CASSLRILAGVDEQFF. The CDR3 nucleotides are TGTGCCAGCAGCTTAAGGATACTAGCGGGAGTGGATGAGCAGTTCTTC.

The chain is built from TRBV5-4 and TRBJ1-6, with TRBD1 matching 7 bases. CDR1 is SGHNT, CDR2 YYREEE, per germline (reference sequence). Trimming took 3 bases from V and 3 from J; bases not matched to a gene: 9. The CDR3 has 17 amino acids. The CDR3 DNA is TGTGCCAGCAGCTCGAGGACAGGTGGCATCTATAATTCACCCCTCCACTTT. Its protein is CASSSRTGGIYNSPLHF.

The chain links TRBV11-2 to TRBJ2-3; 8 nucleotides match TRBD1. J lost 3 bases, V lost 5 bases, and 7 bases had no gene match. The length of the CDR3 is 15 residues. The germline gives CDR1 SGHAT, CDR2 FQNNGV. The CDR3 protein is CASSPGQGETDTQYF. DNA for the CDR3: TGTGCCAGCAGCCCAGGACAGGGAGAAACAGATACGCAGTATTTT.

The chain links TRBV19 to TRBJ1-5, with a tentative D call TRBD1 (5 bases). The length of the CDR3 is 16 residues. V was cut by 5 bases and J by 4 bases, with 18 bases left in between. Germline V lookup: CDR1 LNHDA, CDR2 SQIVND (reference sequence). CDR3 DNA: TGTGCCAGTAGTTATCGGCCGGAGACAGAGAATCAGCCCCAGCATTTT. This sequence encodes CASSYRPETENQPQHF. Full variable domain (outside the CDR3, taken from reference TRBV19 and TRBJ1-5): DGGITQSPKYLFRKEGQNVTLSCEQNLNHDAMYWYRQDPGQGLRLIYYSQIVNDFQKGDIAEGYSVSREKKESFPLTVTSAQKNPTAFYLCASSYRPETENQPQHFGDGTRLSIL.

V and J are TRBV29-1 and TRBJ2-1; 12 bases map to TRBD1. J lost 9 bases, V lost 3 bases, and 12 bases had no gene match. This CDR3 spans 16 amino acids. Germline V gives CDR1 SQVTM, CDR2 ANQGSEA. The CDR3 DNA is TGCAGCGTTGAGGGGGGACAGGGGGCGGTATTCGGTGAGCAGTTCTTC. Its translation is CSVEGGQGAVFGEQFF.

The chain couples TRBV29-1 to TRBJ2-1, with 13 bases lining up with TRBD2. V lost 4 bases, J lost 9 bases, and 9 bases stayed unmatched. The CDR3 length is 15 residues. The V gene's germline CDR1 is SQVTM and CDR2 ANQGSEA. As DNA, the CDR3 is TGCAGCGTTGGAACTAGCGGGAGGGCCATGGGTGAGCAGTTCTTC. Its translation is CSVGTSGRAMGEQFF.

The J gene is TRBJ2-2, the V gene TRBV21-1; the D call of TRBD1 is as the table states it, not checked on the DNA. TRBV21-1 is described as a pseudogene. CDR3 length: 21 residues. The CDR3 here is CASSKALAKDRAQSNTGELFF. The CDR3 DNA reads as TGTGCCAGCAGCAAAGCGCTAGCCAAGGACAGGGCACAATCGAACACCGGGGAGCTGTTTTTT.

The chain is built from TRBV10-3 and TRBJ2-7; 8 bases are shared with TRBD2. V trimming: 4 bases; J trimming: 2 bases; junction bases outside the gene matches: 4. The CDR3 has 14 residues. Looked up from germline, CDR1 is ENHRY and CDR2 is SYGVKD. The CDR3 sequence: CAISGSGGPYEQYF. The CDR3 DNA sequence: TGTGCCATCAGTGGGAGCGGGGGACCCTACGAGCAGTACTTC.

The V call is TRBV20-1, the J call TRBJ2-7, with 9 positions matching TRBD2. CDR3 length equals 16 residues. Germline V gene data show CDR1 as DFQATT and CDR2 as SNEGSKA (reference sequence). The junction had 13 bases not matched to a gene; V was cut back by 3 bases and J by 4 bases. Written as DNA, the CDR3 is TGCAGTGCTAGTAGGGGTAGCGGGAGAATAGTATACGAGCAGTACTTC. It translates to CSASRGSGRIVYEQYF.

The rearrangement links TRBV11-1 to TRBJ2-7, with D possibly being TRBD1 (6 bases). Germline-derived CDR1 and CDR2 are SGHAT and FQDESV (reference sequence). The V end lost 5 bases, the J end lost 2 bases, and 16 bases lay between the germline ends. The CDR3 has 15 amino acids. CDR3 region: CASSTRTARPYEQYF. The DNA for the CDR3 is TGTGCCAGCAGCACCCGGACAGCGAGACCCTACGAGCAGTACTTC.

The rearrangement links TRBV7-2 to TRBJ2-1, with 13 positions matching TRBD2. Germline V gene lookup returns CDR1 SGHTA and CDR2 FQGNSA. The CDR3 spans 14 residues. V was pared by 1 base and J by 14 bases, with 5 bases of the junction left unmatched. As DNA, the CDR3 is TGTGCCAGCAGCTTAGGGACTAGCGGGAGAGGCGAGTTCTTC. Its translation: CASSLGTSGRGEFF.

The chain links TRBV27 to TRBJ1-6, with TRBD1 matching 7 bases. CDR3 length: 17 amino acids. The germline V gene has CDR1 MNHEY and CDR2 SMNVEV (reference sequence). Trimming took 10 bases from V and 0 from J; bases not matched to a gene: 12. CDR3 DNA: TGTGCCACCAGACGGGACAGAATTAGCTCCTATAATTCACCCCTCCACTTT. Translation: CATRRDRISSYNSPLHF.

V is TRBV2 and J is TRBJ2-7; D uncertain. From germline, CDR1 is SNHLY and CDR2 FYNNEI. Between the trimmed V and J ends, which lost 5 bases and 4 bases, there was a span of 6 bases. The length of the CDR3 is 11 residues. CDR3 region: CASSIEYEQYF. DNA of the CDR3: TGTGCCAGCAGTATAGAGTACGAGCAGTACTTC. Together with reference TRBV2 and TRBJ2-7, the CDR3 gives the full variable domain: EPEVTQTPSHQVTQMGQEVILRCVPISNHLYFYWYRQILGQKVEFLVSFYNNEISEKSEIFDDQFSVERPDGSNFTLKIRSTKLEDSAMYFCASSIEYEQYFGPGTRLTVT.

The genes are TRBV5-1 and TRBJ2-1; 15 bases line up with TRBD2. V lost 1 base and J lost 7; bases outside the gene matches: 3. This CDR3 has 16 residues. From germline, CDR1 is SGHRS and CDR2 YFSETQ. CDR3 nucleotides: TGCGCCAGCAGCTTGAGGACTAGCGGGGGGGTAAATGAGCAGTTCTTC. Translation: CASSLRTSGGVNEQFF. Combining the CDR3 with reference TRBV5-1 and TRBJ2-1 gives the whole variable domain KAGVTQTPRYLIKTRGQQVTLSCSPISGHRSVSWYQQTPGQGLQFLFEYFSETQRNKGNFPGRFSGRQFSNSRSEMNVSTLELGDSALYLCASSLRTSGGVNEQFFGPGTRLTVL.

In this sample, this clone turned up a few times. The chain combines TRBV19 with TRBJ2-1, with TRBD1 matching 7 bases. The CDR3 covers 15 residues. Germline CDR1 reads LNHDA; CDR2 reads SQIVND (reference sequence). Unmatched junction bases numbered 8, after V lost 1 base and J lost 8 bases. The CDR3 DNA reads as TGTGCCAGTAGTATAGTCGGTAGGGGGCGCGATGAGCAGTTCTTC. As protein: CASSIVGRGRDEQFF.

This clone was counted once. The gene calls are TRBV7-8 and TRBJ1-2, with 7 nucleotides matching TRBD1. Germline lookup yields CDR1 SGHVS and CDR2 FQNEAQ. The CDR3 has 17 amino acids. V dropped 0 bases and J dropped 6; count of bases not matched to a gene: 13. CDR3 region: CASSLANSKGARDGYTF. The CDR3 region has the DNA TGTGCCAGCAGCTTAGCCAACTCCAAGGGGGCCAGGGATGGCTACACCTTC.

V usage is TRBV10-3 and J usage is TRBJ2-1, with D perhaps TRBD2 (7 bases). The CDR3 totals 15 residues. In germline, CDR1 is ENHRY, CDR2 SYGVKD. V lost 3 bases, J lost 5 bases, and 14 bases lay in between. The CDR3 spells CAISEQGGANNEQFF. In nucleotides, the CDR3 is TGTGCCATCAGTGAACAAGGGGGGGCCAACAATGAGCAGTTCTTC.

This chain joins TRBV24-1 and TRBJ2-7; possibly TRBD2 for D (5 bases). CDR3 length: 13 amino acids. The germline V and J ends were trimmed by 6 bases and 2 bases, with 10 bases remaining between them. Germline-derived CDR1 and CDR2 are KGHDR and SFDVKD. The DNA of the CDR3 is TGTGCCACCAGTCAATACGGGACCTACGAGCAGTACTTC. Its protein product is CATSQYGTYEQYF.

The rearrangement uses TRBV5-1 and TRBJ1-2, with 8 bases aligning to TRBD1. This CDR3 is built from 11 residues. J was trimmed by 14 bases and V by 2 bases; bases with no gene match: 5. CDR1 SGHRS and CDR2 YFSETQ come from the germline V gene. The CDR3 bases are TGCGCCAGCAGCTTAGGACAGGGTCATACCTTC. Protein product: CASSLGQGHTF.

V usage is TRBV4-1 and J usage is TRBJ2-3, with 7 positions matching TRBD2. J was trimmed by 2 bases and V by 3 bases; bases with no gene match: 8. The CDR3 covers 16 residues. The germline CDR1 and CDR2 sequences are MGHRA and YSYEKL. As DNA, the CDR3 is TGCGCCAGCAGCCATGAAAGCGGGACCGACACAGATACGCAGTATTTT. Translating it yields CASSHESGTDTDTQYF.

The CDR3 coding sequence is TGTGCCAGCAGCTTAGTCTCCCGGGGGGGCGAGCAGTACTTC. Its protein is CASSLVSRGGEQYF. V usage is TRBV11-2 and J usage is TRBJ2-7; TRBD2 matches at 8 bases. CDR1 and CDR2 from the germline V gene are SGHAT and FQNNGV. V shed 1 base and J 6 bases; nucleotides not matched to a gene: 5. CDR3 size: 14 residues.